The entry below gives a single TCR beta chain sequence along with its context. The antigen remains unidentified. TCRs were amplified from approximately 0.65 ug gDNA of bulk tumor per sample. Several spatially distant biopsies were obtained per primary tumor intraoperatively. It was patients with untreated, newly diagnosed non-small cell lung cancer who underwent curative surgery. Individuals who provided samples were patients with newly diagnosed non-small cell lung cancer who were having surgery with curative intent. This sample was included in a study of immune heterogeneity within non-small cell lung tumors. The TCR beta CDR3 region was amplified by multiplex PCR employing 32 V and 13 J primers. From the multiplex PCR reads, TCRdb called clonotypes with MiXCR, one entry per CDR3 protein. Of 2,500 to 3,000 distinct CDR3 sequences listed, 25% to 30% are singletons. Findings and limits, study-wide: Some T-cell receptor beta clonotypes occurred at high frequency. These high-frequency clonotypes were largely distinct between individual patients. Tumor sites within a patient were found to share identical dominant CDR3 beta clonotypes, and site-unique high-frequency clones were also present. Local T-cell clonality was recorded as moderately but significantly correlated with local tumor mutational burden, with R about 0.34.

The V gene's germline CDR1 is SGHVS and CDR2 FQNEAQ. The CDR3 consists of 11 residues. Trimming took off 4 bases at V and 9 bases at J, with 10 bases between the two ends. The chain combines TRBV7-8 with TRBJ2-7; D is unclear. The TCR comes from a female donor with non-small cell lung cancer. Input material: lung tumor tissue. Here the CDR3 reads CASSSRSLQYF. The DNA for the CDR3 is TGTGCCAGCAGCTCCCGGTCGCTGCAGTACTTC.